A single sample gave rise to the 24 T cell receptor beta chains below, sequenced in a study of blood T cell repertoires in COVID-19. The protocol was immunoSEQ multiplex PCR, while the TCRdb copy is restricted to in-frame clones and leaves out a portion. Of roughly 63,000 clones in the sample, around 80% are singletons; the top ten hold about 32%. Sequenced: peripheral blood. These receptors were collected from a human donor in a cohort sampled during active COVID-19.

The CDR3 spells CASSYGGNLNQPQHF. Written as DNA, the CDR3 is TGTGCCAGCAGTTACGGGGGGAATCTCAATCAGCCCCAGCATTTT. V usage is TRBV6-2 or TRBV6-3 and J usage is TRBJ1-5; maybe TRBD1 (5 bases). Per germline, CDR1 MNHEY and CDR2 SVGEGT. The CDR3 spans 15 residues. Trimming took off 2 bases at V and 3 bases at J, with 11 bases between the two ends.

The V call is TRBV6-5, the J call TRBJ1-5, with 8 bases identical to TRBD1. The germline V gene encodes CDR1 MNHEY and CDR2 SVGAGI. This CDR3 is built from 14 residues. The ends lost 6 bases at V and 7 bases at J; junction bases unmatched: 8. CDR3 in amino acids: CASSPGQGRQPQHF. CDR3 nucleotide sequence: TGTGCCAGCAGCCCCGGACAGGGCCGGCAGCCCCAGCATTTT.

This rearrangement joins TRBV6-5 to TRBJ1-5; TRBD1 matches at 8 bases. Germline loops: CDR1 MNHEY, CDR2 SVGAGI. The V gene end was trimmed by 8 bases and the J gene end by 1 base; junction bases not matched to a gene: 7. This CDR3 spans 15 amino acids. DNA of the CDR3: TGTGCCAGCCTTTCTCGACAGGGGAGCAATCAGCCCCAGCATTTT. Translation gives CASLSRQGSNQPQHF.

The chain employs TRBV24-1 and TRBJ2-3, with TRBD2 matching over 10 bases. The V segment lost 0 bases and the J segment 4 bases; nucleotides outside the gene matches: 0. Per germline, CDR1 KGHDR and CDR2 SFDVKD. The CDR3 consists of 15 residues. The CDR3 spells CATSDLGTSADTQYF. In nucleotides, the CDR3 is TGTGCCACCAGTGATTTGGGGACTAGCGCAGATACGCAGTATTTT.

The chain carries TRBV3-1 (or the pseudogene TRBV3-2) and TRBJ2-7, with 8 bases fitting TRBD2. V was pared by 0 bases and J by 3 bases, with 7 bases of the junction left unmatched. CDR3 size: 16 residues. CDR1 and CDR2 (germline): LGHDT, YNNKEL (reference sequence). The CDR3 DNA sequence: TGTGCCAGCAGCCAAGATTCGTACGGGAGGGACTACGAGCAGTACTTC. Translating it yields CASSQDSYGRDYEQYF.

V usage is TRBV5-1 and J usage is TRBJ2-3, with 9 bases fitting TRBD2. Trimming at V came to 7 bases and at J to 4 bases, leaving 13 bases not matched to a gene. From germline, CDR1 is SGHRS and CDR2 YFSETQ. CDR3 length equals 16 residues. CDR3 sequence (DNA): TGCGCCAGCGCAAGACCCGCGGTAGCGGGGGCAGATACGCAGTATTTT. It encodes CASARPAVAGADTQYF.

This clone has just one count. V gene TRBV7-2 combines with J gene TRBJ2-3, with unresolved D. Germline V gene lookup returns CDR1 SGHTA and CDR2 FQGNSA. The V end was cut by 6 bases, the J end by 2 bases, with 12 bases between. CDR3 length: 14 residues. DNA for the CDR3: TGTGCCAGCAGGCGTGGAGCGACCACAGATACGCAGTATTTT. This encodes CASRRGATTDTQYF.

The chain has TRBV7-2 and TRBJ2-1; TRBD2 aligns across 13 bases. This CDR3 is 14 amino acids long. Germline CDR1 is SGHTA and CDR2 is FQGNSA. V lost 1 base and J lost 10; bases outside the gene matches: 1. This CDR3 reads CASSLGTSGSEQFF. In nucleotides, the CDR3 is TGTGCCAGCAGCTTAGGGACTAGCGGGAGCGAGCAGTTCTTC.

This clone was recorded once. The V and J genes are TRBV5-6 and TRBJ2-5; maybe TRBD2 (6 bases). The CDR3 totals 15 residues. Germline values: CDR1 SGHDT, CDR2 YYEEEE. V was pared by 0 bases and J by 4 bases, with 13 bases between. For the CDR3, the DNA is TGTGCCAGCAGCTTGGCCGGGACCGGGGGAGAGACCCAGTACTTC. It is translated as CASSLAGTGGETQYF. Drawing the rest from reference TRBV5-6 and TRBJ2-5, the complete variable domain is DAGVTQSPTHLIKTRGQQVTLRCSPKSGHDTVSWYQQALGQGPQFIFQYYEEEERQRGNFPDRFSGHQFPNYSSELNVNALLLGDSALYLCASSLAGTGGETQYFGPGTRLLVL.

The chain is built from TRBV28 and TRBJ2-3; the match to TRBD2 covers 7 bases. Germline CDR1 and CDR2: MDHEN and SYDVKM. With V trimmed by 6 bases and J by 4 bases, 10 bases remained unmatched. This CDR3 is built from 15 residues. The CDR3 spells CASSSDGRPPDTQYF. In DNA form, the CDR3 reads TGTGCCAGCAGCTCCGACGGGAGGCCCCCAGATACGCAGTATTTT.

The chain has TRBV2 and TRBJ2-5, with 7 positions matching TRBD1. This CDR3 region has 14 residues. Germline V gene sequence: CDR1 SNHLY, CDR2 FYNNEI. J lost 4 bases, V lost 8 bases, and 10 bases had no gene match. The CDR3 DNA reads TGTGCCAGCGAGGAACAGGGGAGTCCAGAGACCCAGTACTTC. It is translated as CASEEQGSPETQYF.

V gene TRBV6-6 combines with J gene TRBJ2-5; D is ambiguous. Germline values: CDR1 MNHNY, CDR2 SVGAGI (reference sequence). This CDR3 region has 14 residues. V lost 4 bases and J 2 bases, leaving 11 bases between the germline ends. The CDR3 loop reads CASSFFGEQETQYF. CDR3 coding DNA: TGTGCCAGCAGTTTTTTCGGAGAGCAAGAGACCCAGTACTTC.

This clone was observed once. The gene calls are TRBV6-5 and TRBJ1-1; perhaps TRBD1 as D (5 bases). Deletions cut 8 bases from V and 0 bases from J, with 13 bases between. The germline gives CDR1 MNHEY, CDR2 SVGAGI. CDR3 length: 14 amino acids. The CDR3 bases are TGTGCCAGCGGGGTAAGGGGAATGAACACTGAAGCTTTCTTT. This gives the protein CASGVRGMNTEAFF.

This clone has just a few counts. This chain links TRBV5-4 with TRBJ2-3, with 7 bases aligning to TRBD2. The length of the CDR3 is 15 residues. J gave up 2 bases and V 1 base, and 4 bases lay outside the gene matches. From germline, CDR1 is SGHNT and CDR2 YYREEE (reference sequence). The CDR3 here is CASSLKREITDTQYF. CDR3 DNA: TGTGCCAGCAGCTTGAAGCGGGAAATCACAGATACGCAGTATTTT.

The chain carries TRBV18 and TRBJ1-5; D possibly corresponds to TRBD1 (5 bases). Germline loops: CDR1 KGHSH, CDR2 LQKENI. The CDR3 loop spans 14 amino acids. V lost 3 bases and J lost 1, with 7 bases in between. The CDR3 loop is CASSPGQSNQPQHF. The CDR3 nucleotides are TGTGCCAGCTCACCTGGACAAAGCAATCAGCCCCAGCATTTT.

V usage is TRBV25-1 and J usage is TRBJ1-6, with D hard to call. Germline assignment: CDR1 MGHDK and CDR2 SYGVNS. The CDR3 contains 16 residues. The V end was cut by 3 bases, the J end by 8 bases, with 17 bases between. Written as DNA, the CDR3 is TGTGCCAGCAGTGAGCCCGACTGGGTAATTGATTCACCCCTCCACTTT. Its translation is CASSEPDWVIDSPLHF.

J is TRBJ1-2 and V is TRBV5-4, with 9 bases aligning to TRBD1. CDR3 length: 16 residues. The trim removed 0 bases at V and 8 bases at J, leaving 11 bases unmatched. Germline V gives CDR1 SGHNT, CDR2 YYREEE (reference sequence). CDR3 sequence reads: CASSLARGGTGRGYTF. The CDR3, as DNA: TGTGCCAGCAGCTTGGCCAGGGGGGGGACAGGGCGAGGCTACACCTTC.

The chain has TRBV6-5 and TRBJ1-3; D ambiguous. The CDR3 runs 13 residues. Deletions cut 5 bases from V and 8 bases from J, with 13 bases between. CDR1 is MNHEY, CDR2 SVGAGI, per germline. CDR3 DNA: TGTGCCAGCAGTCCCGCCGGTGTGTACACCATATATTTT. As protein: CASSPAGVYTIYF.

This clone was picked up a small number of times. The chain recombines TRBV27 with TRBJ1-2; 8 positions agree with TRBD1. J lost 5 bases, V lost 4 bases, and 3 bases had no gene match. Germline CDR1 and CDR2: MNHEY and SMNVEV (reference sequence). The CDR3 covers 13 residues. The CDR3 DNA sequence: TGTGCCAGCAGTTCCCGACAGGGGTATGGCTACACCTTC. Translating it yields CASSSRQGYGYTF.

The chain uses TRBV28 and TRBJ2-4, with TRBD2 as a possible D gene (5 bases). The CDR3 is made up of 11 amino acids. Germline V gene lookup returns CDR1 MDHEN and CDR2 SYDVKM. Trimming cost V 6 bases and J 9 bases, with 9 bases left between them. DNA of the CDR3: TGTGCCAGCAGGTCTAGCCTCATTCAGTACTTC. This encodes CASRSSLIQYF.

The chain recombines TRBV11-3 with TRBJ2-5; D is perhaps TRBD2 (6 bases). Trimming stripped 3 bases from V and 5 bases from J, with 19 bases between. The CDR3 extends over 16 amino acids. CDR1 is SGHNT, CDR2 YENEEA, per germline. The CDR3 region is CASSFVGWGAGETQYF. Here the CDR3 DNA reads TGTGCCAGCAGCTTTGTGGGGTGGGGAGCGGGCGAGACCCAGTACTTC.

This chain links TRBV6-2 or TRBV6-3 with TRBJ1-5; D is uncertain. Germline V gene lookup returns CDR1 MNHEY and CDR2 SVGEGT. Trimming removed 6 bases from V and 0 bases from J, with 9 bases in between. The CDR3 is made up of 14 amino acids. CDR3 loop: CASSPQSSNQPQHF. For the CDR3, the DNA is TGTGCCAGCAGCCCACAGAGTAGCAATCAGCCCCAGCATTTT.

The DNA for the CDR3 is TGTGCCAGCTCACCTAGGACAGGAACCTACGAGCAGTACTTC. This encodes CASSPRTGTYEQYF. The chain recombines TRBV18 with TRBJ2-7; 7 nucleotides agree with TRBD1. Trimming cost V 3 bases and J 2 bases; bases outside gene matches: 4. This CDR3 region has 14 residues. Germline CDR1 is KGHSH and CDR2 is LQKENI.

In DNA form, the CDR3 reads TGTGCCAGCAGTGAAACCCCCACTTACGAGCAGTACTTC. Its translation: CASSETPTYEQYF. V is TRBV6-1 and J is TRBJ2-7, with D hard to call. Trimming removed 2 bases from V and 4 bases from J, with 9 bases in between. The CDR3 extends over 13 amino acids. Germline CDR1 reads MNHNS; CDR2 reads SASEGT.